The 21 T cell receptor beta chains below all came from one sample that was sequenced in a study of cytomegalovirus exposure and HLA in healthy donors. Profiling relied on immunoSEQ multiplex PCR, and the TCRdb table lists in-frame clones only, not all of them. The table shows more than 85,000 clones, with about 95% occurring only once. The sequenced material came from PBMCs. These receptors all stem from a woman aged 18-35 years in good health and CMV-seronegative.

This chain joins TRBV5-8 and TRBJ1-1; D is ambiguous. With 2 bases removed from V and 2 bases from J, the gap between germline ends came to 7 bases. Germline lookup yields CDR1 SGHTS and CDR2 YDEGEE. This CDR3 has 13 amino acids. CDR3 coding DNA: TGTGCCAGCAGCTTCACAGCCAACACTGAAGCTTTCTTT. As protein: CASSFTANTEAFF.

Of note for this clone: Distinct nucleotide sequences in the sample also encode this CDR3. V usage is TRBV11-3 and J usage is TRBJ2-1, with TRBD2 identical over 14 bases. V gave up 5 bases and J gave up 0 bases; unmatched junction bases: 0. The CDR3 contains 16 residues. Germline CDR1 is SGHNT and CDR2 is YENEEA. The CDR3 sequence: CASSGLAGGSYNEQFF. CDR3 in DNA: TGTGCCAGCAGCGGACTAGCGGGAGGCTCCTACAATGAGCAGTTCTTC.

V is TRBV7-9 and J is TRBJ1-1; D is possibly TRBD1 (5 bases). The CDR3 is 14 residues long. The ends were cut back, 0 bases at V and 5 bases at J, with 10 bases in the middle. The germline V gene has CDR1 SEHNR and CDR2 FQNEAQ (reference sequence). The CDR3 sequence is CASSLATGQTEAFF. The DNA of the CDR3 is TGTGCCAGCAGCTTAGCTACAGGCCAAACTGAAGCTTTCTTT.

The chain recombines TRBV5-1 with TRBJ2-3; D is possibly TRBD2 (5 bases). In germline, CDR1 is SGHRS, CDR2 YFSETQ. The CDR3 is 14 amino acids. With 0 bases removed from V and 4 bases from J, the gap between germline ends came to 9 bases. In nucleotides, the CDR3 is TGCGCCAGCAGCTTGGGCCGGGAAGCAGATACGCAGTATTTT. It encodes CASSLGREADTQYF.

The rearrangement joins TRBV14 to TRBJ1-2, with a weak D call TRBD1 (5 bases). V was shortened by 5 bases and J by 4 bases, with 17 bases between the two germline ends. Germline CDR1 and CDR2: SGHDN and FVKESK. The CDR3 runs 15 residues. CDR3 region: CASSFTTGLSYGYTF. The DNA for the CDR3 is TGTGCCAGCAGCTTCACAACGGGACTCTCCTATGGCTACACCTTC.

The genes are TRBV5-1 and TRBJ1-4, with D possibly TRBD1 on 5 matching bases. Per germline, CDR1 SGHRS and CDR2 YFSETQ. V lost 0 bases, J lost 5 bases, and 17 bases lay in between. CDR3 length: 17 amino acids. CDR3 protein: CASSLAGRTSRNEKLFF. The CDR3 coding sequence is TGCGCCAGCAGCTTGGCCGGGAGGACAAGCCGAAATGAAAAACTGTTTTTT.

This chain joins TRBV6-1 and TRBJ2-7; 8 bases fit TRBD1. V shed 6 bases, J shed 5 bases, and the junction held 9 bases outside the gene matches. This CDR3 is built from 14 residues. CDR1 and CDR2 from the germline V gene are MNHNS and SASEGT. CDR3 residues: CASRTSRTGNEQYF. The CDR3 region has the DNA TGTGCCAGCAGGACATCCAGGACAGGGAACGAGCAGTACTTC.

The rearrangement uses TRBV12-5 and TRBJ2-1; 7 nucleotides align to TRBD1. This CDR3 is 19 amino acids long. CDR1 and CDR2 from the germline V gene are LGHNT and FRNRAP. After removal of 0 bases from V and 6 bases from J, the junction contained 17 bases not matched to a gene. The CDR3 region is CASGLVIQGIRNPPNEQFF. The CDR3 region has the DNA TGTGCTAGTGGTTTGGTTATACAGGGGATTCGGAATCCCCCCAATGAGCAGTTCTTC.

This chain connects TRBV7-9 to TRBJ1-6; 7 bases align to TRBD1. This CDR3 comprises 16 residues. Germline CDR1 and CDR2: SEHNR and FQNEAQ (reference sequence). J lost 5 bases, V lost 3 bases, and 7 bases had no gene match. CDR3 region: CASSFYLRGDNSPLHF. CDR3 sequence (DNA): TGTGCCAGCAGCTTTTATCTCAGGGGGGATAATTCACCCCTCCACTTT.

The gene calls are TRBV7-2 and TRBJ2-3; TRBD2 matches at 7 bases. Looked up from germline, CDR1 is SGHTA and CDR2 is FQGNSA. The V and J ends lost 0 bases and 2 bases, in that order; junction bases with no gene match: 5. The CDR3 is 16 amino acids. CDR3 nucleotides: TGTGCCAGCAGCTTAGCTCCTAGCGGTTTCACAGATACGCAGTATTTT. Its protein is CASSLAPSGFTDTQYF.

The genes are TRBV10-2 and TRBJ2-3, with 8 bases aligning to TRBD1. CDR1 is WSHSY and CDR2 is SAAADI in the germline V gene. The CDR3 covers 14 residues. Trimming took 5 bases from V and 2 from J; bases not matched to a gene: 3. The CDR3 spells CASSQGANTDTQYF. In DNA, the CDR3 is TGCGCCAGCAGTCAGGGGGCGAACACAGATACGCAGTATTTT.

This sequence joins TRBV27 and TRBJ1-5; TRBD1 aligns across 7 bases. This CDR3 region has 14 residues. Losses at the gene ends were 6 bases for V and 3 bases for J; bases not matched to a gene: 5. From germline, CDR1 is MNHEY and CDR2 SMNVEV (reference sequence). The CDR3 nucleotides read TGTGCCAGCAGCCCCGACAGGGTCAATCAGCCCCAGCATTTT. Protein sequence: CASSPDRVNQPQHF.

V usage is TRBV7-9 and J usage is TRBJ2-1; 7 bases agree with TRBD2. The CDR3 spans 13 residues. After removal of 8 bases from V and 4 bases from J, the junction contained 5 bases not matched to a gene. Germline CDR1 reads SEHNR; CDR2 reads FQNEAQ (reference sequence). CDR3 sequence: CASRAGIYNEQFF. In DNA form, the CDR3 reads TGTGCCAGCCGAGCGGGAATATACAATGAGCAGTTCTTC. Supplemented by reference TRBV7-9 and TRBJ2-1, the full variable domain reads DTGVSQNPRHKITKRGQNVTFRCDPISEHNRLYWYRQTLGQGPEFLTYFQNEAQLEKSRLLSDRFSAERPKGSFSTLEIQRTEQGDSAMYLCASRAGIYNEQFFGPGTRLTVL.

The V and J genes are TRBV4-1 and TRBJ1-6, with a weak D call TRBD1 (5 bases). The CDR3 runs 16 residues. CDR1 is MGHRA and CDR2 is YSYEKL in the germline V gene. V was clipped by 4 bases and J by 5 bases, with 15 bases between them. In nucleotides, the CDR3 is TGCGCCAGCAGCCCGAAACAGGAGAGGAATAATTCACCCCTCCACTTT. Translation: CASSPKQERNNSPLHF.

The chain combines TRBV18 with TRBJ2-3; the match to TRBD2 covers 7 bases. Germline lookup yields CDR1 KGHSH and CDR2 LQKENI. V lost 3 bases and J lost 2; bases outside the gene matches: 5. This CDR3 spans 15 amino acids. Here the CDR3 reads CASSPEAGDTDTQYF. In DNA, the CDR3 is TGTGCCAGCTCACCTGAGGCGGGAGACACAGATACGCAGTATTTT.

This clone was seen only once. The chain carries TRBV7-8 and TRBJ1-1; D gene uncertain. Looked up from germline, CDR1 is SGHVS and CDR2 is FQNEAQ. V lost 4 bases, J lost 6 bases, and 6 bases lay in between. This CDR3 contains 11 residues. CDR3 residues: CASSYGAEAFF. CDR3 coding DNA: TGTGCCAGCAGCTACGGGGCTGAAGCTTTCTTT.

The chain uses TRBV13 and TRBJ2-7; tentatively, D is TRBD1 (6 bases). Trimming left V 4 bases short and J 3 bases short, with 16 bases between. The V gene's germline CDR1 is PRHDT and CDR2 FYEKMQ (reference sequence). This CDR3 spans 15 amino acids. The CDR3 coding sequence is TGTGCCAGCAGCTCCAGTTTTCAGGGGAGCTACGAGCAGTACTTC. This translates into CASSSSFQGSYEQYF.

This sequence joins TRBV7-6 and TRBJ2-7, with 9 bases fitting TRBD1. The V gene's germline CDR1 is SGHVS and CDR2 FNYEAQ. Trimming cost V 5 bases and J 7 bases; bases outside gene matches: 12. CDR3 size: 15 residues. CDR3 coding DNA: TGTGCCAGCAGCACCGGGACAGGGACATCGTGGGAGCAGTACTTC. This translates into CASSTGTGTSWEQYF. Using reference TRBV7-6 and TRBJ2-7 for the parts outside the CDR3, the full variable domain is GAGVSQSPRYKVTKRGQDVALRCDPISGHVSLYWYRQALGQGPEFLTYFNYEAQQDKSGLPNDRFSAERPEGSISTLTIQRTEQRDSAMYRCASSTGTGTSWEQYFGPGTRLTVT.

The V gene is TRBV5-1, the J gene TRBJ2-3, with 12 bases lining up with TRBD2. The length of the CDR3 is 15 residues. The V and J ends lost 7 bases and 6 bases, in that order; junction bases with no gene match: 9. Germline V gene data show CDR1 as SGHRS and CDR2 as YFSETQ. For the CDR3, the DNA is TGCGCCAGCTCAGGACTAGCGGGGATTGTGGATACGCAGTATTTT. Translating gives CASSGLAGIVDTQYF. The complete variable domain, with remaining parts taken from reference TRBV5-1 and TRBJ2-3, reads KAGVTQTPRYLIKTRGQQVTLSCSPISGHRSVSWYQQTPGQGLQFLFEYFSETQRNKGNFPGRFSGRQFSNSRSEMNVSTLELGDSALYLCASSGLAGIVDTQYFGPGTRLTVL.

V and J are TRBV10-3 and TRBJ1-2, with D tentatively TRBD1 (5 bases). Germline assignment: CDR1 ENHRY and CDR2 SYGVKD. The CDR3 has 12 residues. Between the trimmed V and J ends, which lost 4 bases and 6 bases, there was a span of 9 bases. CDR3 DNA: TGTGCCATCAGTGGTCTCAGGGATGGCTACACCTTC. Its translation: CAISGLRDGYTF.

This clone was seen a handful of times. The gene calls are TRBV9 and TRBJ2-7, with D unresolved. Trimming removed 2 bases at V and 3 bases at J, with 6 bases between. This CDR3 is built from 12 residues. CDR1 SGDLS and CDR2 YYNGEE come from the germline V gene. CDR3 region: CASSVPNYEQYF. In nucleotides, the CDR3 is TGTGCCAGCAGCGTCCCCAACTACGAGCAGTACTTC.